These T cell receptor beta chains were read from a single sample in a study of blood T cell repertoires in COVID-19. Clones were sequenced by immunoSEQ multiplex PCR, and TCRdb holds only the in-frame ones, with some missing. The data show approximately 200,000 clones, 70% to 90% seen once. Sequencing was carried out using peripheral blood. These receptors were collected from a man aged 55 to 70 with acute or convalescent COVID-19. Each CDR3 is given with its conserved first and last residue. The D gene is left open where the match is weak. The size entry is marked missing in some rows and otherwise reads once, few, many or a size class.

TRBJ2-1,.,.,TRBV28,CASSLYFQLGDFRANEQFF,TGTGCCAGCAGTTTATATTTCCAACTGGGGGACTTCCGGGCCAATGAGCAGTTCTTC
TRBJ2-7,TRBD1,.,TRBV5-6,CASSLGDRISYEQYF,TGTGCCAGCAGCTTGGGGGACAGGATTTCCTACGAGCAGTACTTC
TRBJ1-6,.,.,TRBV4-1,CASSPQQGSFVSLHF,TGCGCCAGCAGCCCCCAACAGGGTTCCTTCGTTTCCCTCCACTTT
TRBJ2-2,.,few,TRBV10-3,CAISEAGGGVNGELFF,TGTGCCATCAGTGAGGCCGGGGGAGGTGTCAACGGGGAGCTGTTTTTT
TRBJ2-1,TRBD1,.,TRBV5-1,CASSLAGGRDEQFF,TGCGCCAGCAGCTTGGCAGGGGGCCGTGATGAGCAGTTCTTC
TRBJ2-7,TRBD1,.,TRBV11-2,CASSLGLRGWTYEQYF,TGTGCCAGCAGCTTAGGACTCAGGGGGTGGACCTACGAGCAGTACTTC
TRBJ1-5,.,.,TRBV6-5,CASSYRYGQRNQPQHF,TGTGCCAGCAGTTACAGATATGGACAGCGCAATCAGCCCCAGCATTTT
TRBJ2-2,.,.,TRBV28,CASSYRQGGGELFF,TGTGCCAGCAGTTACCGACAGGGAGGCGGGGAGCTGTTTTTT
TRBJ2-3,TRBD2,.,TRBV5-5,CASSSIVASGKNTQYF,TGTGCCAGCAGCTCCATCGTGGCTAGCGGGAAGAATACGCAGTATTTT
TRBJ2-2,.,.,TRBV5-1,CASSLEDLRGTGELFF,TGCGCCAGCAGCTTGGAGGACCTCCGGGGCACCGGGGAGCTGTTTTTT
TRBJ1-1,TRBD1,.,TRBV11-3,CASSLDEYTGVNTEAFF,TGTGCCAGCAGCCTTGACGAATACACAGGGGTGAACACTGAAGCTTTCTTT
TRBJ2-1,.,.,TRBV5-6,CASSLAGATVANEQFF,TGTGCCAGCAGCTTGGCGGGAGCCACTGTAGCCAATGAGCAGTTCTTC
TRBJ1-5,.,.,TRBV6-6,CASSYGPNNQPQHF,TGTGCCAGCAGTTACGGGCCAAACAATCAGCCCCAGCATTTT
TRBJ1-4,TRBD1,.,TRBV5-1,CASSPGIRGPDEKLFF,TGCGCCAGCAGCCCGGGGATTAGGGGGCCTGACGAAAAACTGTTTTTT
TRBJ1-6,.,once,TRBV21-1,CARRTVDNSPLHF,TGTGCCAGACGGACAGTAGATAATTCACCCCTCCACTTT
TRBJ2-4,TRBD1,.,TRBV5-1,CASSLAGGQGGTLAKNIQYF,TGCGCCAGCAGCTTGGCCGGCGGACAGGGTGGGACCCTAGCCAAAAACATTCAGTACTTC
TRBJ1-5,TRBD1,once,TRBV19,CASRTLTGGANQPQHF,TGTGCCAGTAGAACATTGACAGGGGGCGCGAATCAGCCCCAGCATTTT
TRBJ2-7,TRBD2,once,TRBV5-1,CASRGGTSGSYEQYF,TGCGCCAGCCGTGGAGGGACTAGCGGCTCCTACGAGCAGTACTTC
TRBJ2-1,.,.,TRBV24-1,CATSVRDEQFF,TGTGCCACCAGTGTGAGGGATGAGCAGTTCTTC
TRBJ2-2,TRBD2,once,TRBV7-3,CASSLLRTSGDPGELFF,TGTGCCAGCAGCTTGCTCAGGACTAGCGGGGATCCCGGGGAGCTGTTTTTT
TRBJ2-2,TRBD1,.,TRBV10-3,CAIRSTGRTGELFF,TGTGCCATCAGGTCGACAGGGCGCACCGGGGAGCTGTTTTTT
TRBJ1-2,.,.,TRBV27,CASSSQGPSGYTF,TGTGCCAGCAGTTCACAGGGTCCGAGCGGCTACACCTTC
TRBJ2-7,TRBD2,few,TRBV7-9,CASSLGGSQSSYEQYF,TGTGCCAGCAGCTTAGGCGGGAGTCAATCCTCCTACGAGCAGTACTTC
TRBJ2-5,.,.,TRBV6-5,CASRGLQETQYF,TGTGCCAGCAGGGGACTTCAGGAGACCCAGTACTTC
TRBJ1-2,TRBD1,.,TRBV28,CASSSGTGGRNYGYTF,TGTGCCAGCAGTTCAGGGACAGGGGGCAGAAACTATGGCTACACCTTC
TRBJ1-2,.,few,TRBV19,CASSIQQGNRYGYTF,TGTGCCAGTAGTATTCAACAGGGAAATCGGTATGGCTACACCTTC